The 22 T cell receptor beta chains presented below share a single source sample, sequenced in a study of cytomegalovirus exposure and HLA in healthy donors. Repertoires were generated with immunoSEQ multiplex PCR, while TCRdb's copy carries only in-frame clones and drops some. The table records tens of thousands of clones, 94% of them present only once. Sequenced: PBMCs. Source of these receptors: a woman under 30 in good health and CMV-seropositive.

DNA for the CDR3: TGTGCCAGCAGCGTAGGTCGACTAGCGGGGGGGTCGTACAATGAGCAGTTCTTC. This codes for CASSVGRLAGGSYNEQFF. The rearrangement links TRBV9 to TRBJ2-1; 14 bases agree with TRBD2. The CDR3 is 18 residues long. Germline CDR1 SGDLS, CDR2 YYNGEE. Trimming cost V 0 bases and J 4 bases; bases outside gene matches: 6.

This clone has just one count. This chain joins TRBV27 and TRBJ2-7; 9 nucleotides align to TRBD1. The CDR3 is 13 residues long. Germline lookup yields CDR1 MNHEY and CDR2 SMNVEV (reference sequence). Trimming at V came to 2 bases and at J to 5 bases, leaving 1 base not matched to a gene. CDR3 in amino acids: CASSLRDRDEQYF. The CDR3 region has the DNA TGTGCCAGCAGTTTAAGGGACAGGGACGAGCAGTACTTC.

V gene TRBV19 combines with J gene TRBJ2-7, with D perhaps TRBD2 (5 bases). V was clipped by 6 bases and J by 7 bases, with 16 bases between them. CDR1 and CDR2 (germline): LNHDA, SQIVND (reference sequence). This CDR3 has 13 amino acids. The CDR3 bases are TGTGCCAGTAGCCCCGCGGCAACGGGGGAGCAGTACTTC. This encodes CASSPAATGEQYF.

This clone was found once. V and J are TRBV11-2 and TRBJ2-1, with 10 positions matching TRBD2. V was pared by 4 bases and J by 2 bases, with 5 bases of the junction left unmatched. CDR1 SGHAT and CDR2 FQNNGV come from the germline V gene. The CDR3 spans 16 residues. The CDR3 region is CASSSSGGAAYNEQFF. The DNA of the CDR3 is TGTGCCAGCAGCTCGAGCGGGGGGGCCGCCTACAATGAGCAGTTCTTC.

The J gene is TRBJ2-1, the V gene TRBV6-1; D is ambiguous. The germline V gene has CDR1 MNHNS and CDR2 SASEGT. The CDR3 is 12 amino acids. V was shortened by 4 bases and J by 2 bases, with 3 bases between the two germline ends. The CDR3 DNA sequence: TGTGCCAGCAGTGCTACCTACAATGAGCAGTTCTTC. Translating gives CASSATYNEQFF.

This chain links TRBV2 with TRBJ2-1; TRBD2 agrees at 12 bases. The V and J ends lost 6 bases and 8 bases, in that order; junction bases with no gene match: 5. The CDR3 contains 14 residues. Germline loops: CDR1 SNHLY, CDR2 FYNNEI. CDR3 sequence (DNA): TGTGCCAGCAGGCGACTAGCGGGAGTCGATGAGCAGTTCTTC. It translates to CASRRLAGVDEQFF.

This chain joins TRBV6-1 and TRBJ1-1, with a tentative D call TRBD1 (5 bases). V dropped 7 bases and J dropped 0 bases, with 9 bases sitting between them. The CDR3 is made up of 13 amino acids. CDR1 and CDR2 (germline): MNHNS, SASEGT. The CDR3 DNA sequence: TGTGCCAGCACAGCCAGGGTGAACACTGAAGCTTTCTTT. Protein product: CASTARVNTEAFF.

V is TRBV18 and J is TRBJ1-2, with unresolved D. Between the trimmed V and J ends, which lost 3 bases and 5 bases, there was a span of 19 bases. The CDR3 consists of 16 residues. Germline V CDR1 and CDR2: KGHSH, LQKENI. The CDR3 nucleotides read TGTGCCAGCTCACCGACCCCGGCAGCGTCGAATTATGGCTACACCTTC. Translated, it gives CASSPTPAASNYGYTF.

J is TRBJ2-3 and V is TRBV4-3; D unclear. V was shortened by 2 bases and J by 4 bases, with 7 bases between the two germline ends. Germline V gives CDR1 LGHNA, CDR2 YSLEER. This CDR3 contains 13 residues. CDR3 residues: CASSQSFADTQYF. CDR3 in DNA: TGCGCCAGCAGCCAATCCTTCGCAGATACGCAGTATTTT.

This sequence joins TRBV28 and TRBJ1-2, with TRBD1 identical over 9 bases. The CDR3 covers 14 residues. After removal of 6 bases from V and 6 bases from J, the junction contained 8 bases not matched to a gene. CDR1 and CDR2 from the germline V gene are MDHEN and SYDVKM. The CDR3 spells CASRRRTGVDGYTF. DNA for the CDR3: TGTGCCAGCAGACGACGGACAGGGGTCGATGGCTACACCTTC.

The rearrangement uses TRBV13 and TRBJ1-1; TRBD1 matches 10 bases. The CDR3 runs 15 residues. CDR1 is PRHDT, CDR2 FYEKMQ, per germline (reference sequence). J gave up 4 bases and V 2 bases, and 4 bases lay outside the gene matches. CDR3: CASSLYGTGVTEAFF. The CDR3 nucleotides are TGTGCCAGCAGCTTATACGGGACAGGGGTCACTGAAGCTTTCTTT.

The chain employs TRBV4-2 and TRBJ2-7; 13 nucleotides match TRBD2. The CDR3 sequence is 15 residues long. V gave up 4 bases and J gave up 3 bases; unmatched junction bases: 3. Germline V gene data show CDR1 as LGHNA and CDR2 as YNFKEQ. The CDR3 loop reads CASSPRTSGGYEQYF. For the CDR3, the DNA is TGTGCCAGCAGCCCTCGGACTAGCGGGGGCTACGAGCAGTACTTC.

The chain uses TRBV28 and TRBJ2-1, with no clear D. Germline-derived CDR1 and CDR2 are MDHEN and SYDVKM. The CDR3 has 14 amino acids. V was pared by 2 bases and J by 5 bases, with 10 bases between. CDR3 sequence: CASSLIEADNEQFF. CDR3 sequence (DNA): TGTGCCAGCAGTTTAATCGAAGCCGACAATGAGCAGTTCTTC.

The gene calls are TRBV28 and TRBJ1-6; TRBD1 aligns across 8 bases. V lost 5 bases, J lost 8 bases, and 8 bases stayed unmatched. CDR1 MDHEN and CDR2 SYDVKM come from the germline V gene. CDR3 length equals 15 residues. Written as DNA, the CDR3 is TGTGCCAGCAGTACCACGGACAGGGTGGATTCACCCCTCCACTTT. Its translation is CASSTTDRVDSPLHF. Together with reference TRBV28 and TRBJ1-6, the CDR3 gives the full variable domain: DVKVTQSSRYLVKRTGEKVFLECVQDMDHENMFWYRQDPGLGLRLIYFSYDVKMKEKGDIPEGYSVSREKKERFSLILESASTNQTSMYLCASSTTDRVDSPLHFGNGTRLTVT.

This clone was recorded only once. The rearrangement uses TRBV7-3 and TRBJ2-5, with TRBD1 matching over 12 bases. CDR1 and CDR2 (germline): SGHTA, FQGTGA. The CDR3 spans 16 residues. V trimming: 4 bases; J trimming: 4 bases; junction bases outside the gene matches: 7. This chain's CDR3 is CASSSPPGQGAETQYF. For the CDR3, the DNA is TGTGCCAGCAGCTCCCCCCCGGGACAGGGGGCAGAGACCCAGTACTTC.

DNA of the CDR3: TGTGCCAGCAGGGCACAGGGTCGCTACGAGCAGTACTTC. Protein sequence: CASRAQGRYEQYF. The V gene is TRBV7-2, the J gene TRBJ2-7; TRBD1 might be the D (6 bases). Trimming took off 6 bases at V and 3 bases at J, with 12 bases between the two ends. The germline V gene encodes CDR1 SGHTA and CDR2 FQGNSA. The CDR3 spans 13 residues.

This clone occurred a few times. The chain uses TRBV6-1 and TRBJ1-2, with a possible D match to TRBD1 (5 bases). Trimming removed 5 bases from V and 6 bases from J, with 16 bases in between. Germline V gives CDR1 MNHNS, CDR2 SASEGT. The CDR3 runs to 14 residues. CDR3 sequence: CASSPQQVRDGYTF. In DNA form, the CDR3 reads TGTGCCAGCAGTCCACAACAGGTCAGGGATGGCTACACCTTC.

The chain links TRBV4-3 to TRBJ1-2; 7 bases match TRBD1. The V segment lost 0 bases and the J segment 9 bases; nucleotides outside the gene matches: 7. The V gene's germline CDR1 is LGHNA and CDR2 YSLEER. The CDR3 runs to 14 residues. Here the CDR3 reads CASSQDFTGQSYTF. DNA of the CDR3: TGCGCCAGCAGCCAAGATTTCACGGGACAGAGCTACACCTTC.

The V call is TRBV13, the J call TRBJ2-7, with D tentatively TRBD1 (5 bases). Germline V CDR1 and CDR2: PRHDT, FYEKMQ (reference sequence). V dropped 5 bases and J dropped 1 base, with 9 bases sitting between them. CDR3 length equals 13 residues. CDR3 DNA sequence: TGTGCCAGCAGCCCCGACAGTTCCTACGAGCAGTACTTC. Translating it yields CASSPDSSYEQYF.

The V call is TRBV6-6, the J call TRBJ2-5; 8 nucleotides align to TRBD1. The CDR3 is 14 amino acids. V lost 5 bases and J lost 7; bases outside the gene matches: 9. The germline CDR1 and CDR2 sequences are MNHNY and SVGAGI (reference sequence). The CDR3, as DNA: TGTGCCAGCAGTCCCCAGGGGGCGTGGGGGACCCAGTACTTC. Translation: CASSPQGAWGTQYF.

The chain is built from TRBV30 and TRBJ1-3; TRBD1 is a possible D gene (5 bases). Germline CDR1 GTSNPN, CDR2 SVGIG (reference sequence). The V gene lost 0 bases and the J gene lost 0 bases, with 12 bases spanning the gap. The CDR3 is made up of 16 amino acids. The CDR3 region is CAWSVRGGFSGNTIYF. Written as DNA, the CDR3 is TGTGCCTGGAGTGTCCGGGGGGGATTCTCTGGAAACACCATATATTTT.

This clone was detected only once. The rearrangement uses TRBV5-5 and TRBJ2-7; TRBD1 is a possible D gene (5 bases). The length of the CDR3 is 14 residues. The V end lost 0 bases, the J end lost 2 bases, and 9 bases lay between the germline ends. Germline CDR1 SGHKS, CDR2 YYEKEE (reference sequence). The CDR3 reads CASSLADSTYEQYF. As DNA, the CDR3 is TGTGCCAGCAGCTTGGCCGACAGCACCTACGAGCAGTACTTC.